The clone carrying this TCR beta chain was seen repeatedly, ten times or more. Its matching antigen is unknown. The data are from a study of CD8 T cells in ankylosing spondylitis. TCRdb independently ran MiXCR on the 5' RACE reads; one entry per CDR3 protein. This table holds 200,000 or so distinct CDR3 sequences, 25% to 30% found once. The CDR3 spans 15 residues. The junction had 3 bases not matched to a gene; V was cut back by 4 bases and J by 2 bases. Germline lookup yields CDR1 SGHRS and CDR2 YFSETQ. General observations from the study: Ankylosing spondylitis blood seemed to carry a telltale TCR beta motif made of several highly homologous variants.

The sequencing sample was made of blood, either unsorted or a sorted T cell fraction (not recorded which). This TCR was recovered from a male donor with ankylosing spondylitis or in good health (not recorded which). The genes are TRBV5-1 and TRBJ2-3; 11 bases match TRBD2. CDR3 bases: TGCGCCAGCAGCCTGACTAGCGGGGACACAGATACGCAGTATTTT. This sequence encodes CASSLTSGDTDTQYF.